This TCR beta chain was identified in a study of T cell repertoires in cytomegalovirus infection (dated by TCRdb to the late 2010s). Background on the whole study: Donor HLA type was relevant to the analysis, as public TCR beta signatures indicated carriage of CMV infection together with the matching HLA type.

The run used an Illumina HiSeq 1500. The public sequencing data were trimmed at Q25 with fastp and processed into clonotypes with MiXCR by TCRdb, which kept only in-frame beta chains. Each record represents a unique CDR3 protein, reported with the most common genes and DNA among its rows. The sample records about 150,000 distinct CDR3 sequences, about 20% of which are singletons. About a tenth of the sample is in the top ten clones. Broader findings and caveats from the paper: Carriers of CMV infection plus the relevant HLA type were discriminated by the cumulative frequency of public TCR beta family members in the study cohort and in an independent roughly 400-donor cohort. The ex vivo response was dominated by HLA-C-restricted CMV-specific TCR beta clonotypes, and the single most frequent clonotype in two of eight donors was supplied by these HLA-C-restricted clonotypes.

On this clonotype itself: This clone's antigen is unknown. The input lacks base qualities; no much larger clone sits a single base away.

V loses 0 bases at its end and J loses 5 bases; junction bases beyond the gene matches: 7. The CDR3 sequence holds 15 residues, the cysteine and phenylalanine included. The only DNA kept is the CDR3, 45 bases in frame from the first base. CDR1 SGHVS and CDR2 FNYEAQ are derived from the germline V gene. The sample was PBMCs. The chain joins TRBV7-6 to TRBJ2-7, and TRBD1 matches 7 of the central bases. The sequence was obtained from a human donor in good health (CMV status not recorded). Some clones in this sample may be carry-over from other donors' samples. The CDR3 region has the sequence CASSLATTGDDEQYF. The sequence in DNA is TGTGCCAGCAGCTTAGCAACAACAGGGGATGACGAGCAGTACTTC.